The TCR beta chain described here comes from a study of type 1 and type 2 diabetes patients. In its sample, this clonotype was seen a few times. One junction end does not reproduce the germline sequence, and a read error may be involved. Germline V CDR1 and CDR2: SSHAT, FNYEAQ (reference sequence). This CDR3 is 15 amino acids long. PCR was run on genomic DNA. Amplification of the beta chain CDR3 used 30 forward and 13 reverse multiplex primers. In TCRdb, the multiplex PCR reads were re-called with MiXCR into one record per CDR3 protein. The sample has 250,000 or so distinct CDR3 sequences, 45% to 60% seen once.

This TCR was sampled from a man aged 18 to 30 with type 2 diabetes. The sample consisted of peripheral blood mononuclear cells (PBMCs). V is TRBV7-7 and J is TRBJ2-5; TRBD1 matches 8 bases. In DNA, the CDR3 is TGTGCTAGCAGCCCCCGGACAGGGATGATGGAGACCCAGTACTTC. Residues: CASSPRTGMMETQYF.